This is a list of T cell receptor beta chains from one sample in a study of blood T cell repertoires in COVID-19. Assay used: immunoSEQ multiplex PCR; TCRdb lists only in-frame clones, some missing. The data show about 170,000 clones, 83% seen once. The specimen was PBMCs or T cells enriched from blood (not recorded which). The receptor source for this set is a woman aged 50 to 60 who had recovered from COVID-19. Each CDR3 is given with its conserved first and last residue. The D gene is left open where the match is weak. Expanded clones are given a class, and other clones once, few, many or no size at all.

17	TRBV27	TRBJ2-5	TRBD2	.	TGTGCCAGCAGTTCCCCGGTAGGGACTAGCGGGATCCTGGCCCAGTACTTC	CASSSPVGTSGILAQYF
16	TRBV7-8	TRBJ2-5	TRBD2	.	TGTGCCAGCAGCACTGTACTAGCGAGAACCGTGGAGACCCAGTACTTC	CASSTVLARTVETQYF
15	TRBV13	TRBJ1-2	.	.	TGTGCCAGCAGCTCTAGCGGGGGTCCTAACTATGGCTACACCTTC	CASSSSGGPNYGYTF
14	TRBV30	TRBJ1-4	TRBD1	.	TGTGCCTGGAGTAAACGGGACAGGAGGAAAAAACTGTTTTTT	CAWSKRDRRKKLFF
15	TRBV7-9	TRBJ1-1	.	.	TGTGCCAGCAGCACACTTCATCAGGGTGCCACTGAAGCTTTCTTT	CASSTLHQGATEAFF
13	TRBV7-9	TRBJ1-1	.	.	TGTGCCAGCATCGAGGGCCCGAACACTGAAGCTTTCTTT	CASIEGPNTEAFF
14	TRBV6-5	TRBJ1-2	.	few	TGTGCCAGCAGTACACGGACCGGGAGCTATGGCTACACCTTC	CASSTRTGSYGYTF
16	TRBV4-1	TRBJ2-3	.	.	TGCGCCAGCAGCCAAGTTGTCGGGAGTTCTGCAGATACGCAGTATTTT	CASSQVVGSSADTQYF
15	TRBV28	TRBJ2-5	TRBD2	.	TGTGCCAGCAGTTTACAGCTAGCGGGAGTGGAGACCCAGTACTTC	CASSLQLAGVETQYF
13	TRBV29-1	TRBJ2-5	.	.	TGCAGCGTTCCACAGGGCCCCCTAGAGACCCAGTACTTC	CSVPQGPLETQYF
15	TRBV10-3	TRBJ1-1	.	.	TGTGCCATCAGTGAGTGGGGGGGGGCGAACACTGAAGCTTTCTTT	CAISEWGGANTEAFF
14	TRBV18	TRBJ1-4	.	.	TGTGCCAGCTCCCCAACGCACGGGAATGAAAAACTGTTTTTT	CASSPTHGNEKLFF
16	TRBV4-1	TRBJ1-1	.	.	TGCGCCAGCAGCCAAGATCCGAACAGGGCGAAGGCTGAAGCTTTCTTT	CASSQDPNRAKAEAFF
14	TRBV4-2	TRBJ2-1	.	.	TGTGCCAGCAGCCGGAGGATCTCCTACAATGAGCAGTTCTTC	CASSRRISYNEQFF
15	TRBV3-1/TRBV3-2	TRBJ2-5	TRBD2	.	TGTGCCAGCAGTCCGACTAGCGGGGAGGCGGAGACCCAGTACTTC	CASSPTSGEAETQYF
12	TRBV2	TRBJ1-2	.	.	TGTGCCAAAAGCAGGGATAACTATGGCTACACCTTC	CAKSRDNYGYTF
14	TRBV19	TRBJ1-2	TRBD1	.	TGTGCCAGTCCAAAGGGACAGGGGGCGTATGGCTACACCTTC	CASPKGQGAYGYTF
14	TRBV19	TRBJ1-1	.	once	TGTGCCAGTAGTATTGAGGGAAGAGCCACTGAAGCTTTCTTT	CASSIEGRATEAFF
19	TRBV14	TRBJ2-3	.	.	TGTGCCAGCAGCCAAGATCAAGGGAGTCGCGGTATGGCATTAGATACGCAGTATTTT	CASSQDQGSRGMALDTQYF
15	TRBV4-1	TRBJ1-6	.	.	TGCGCCAGCAGATACCGACAGGACGATAATTCACCCCTCCACTTT	CASRYRQDDNSPLHF
12	TRBV19	TRBJ2-5	TRBD1	once	TGTGCCAGTACAGGGGGCCAAGAGACCCAGTACTTC	CASTGGQETQYF
14	TRBV28	TRBJ1-3	TRBD1	.	TGTGCCAGCAGTTCAGGGACAGGGATAAACACCATATATTTT	CASSSGTGINTIYF
12	TRBV30	TRBJ2-5	TRBD1	.	TGTGCCTGGGGGGGACAGAAAGAGACCCAGTACTTC	CAWGGQKETQYF
12	TRBV28	TRBJ2-5	.	once	TGTGCCAGCGGCAGTGGCCGAGAGACCCAGTACTTC	CASGSGRETQYF
13	TRBV6-5	TRBJ1-6	.	.	TGTGCCAGCAGTTACTATCTTAATTCACCCCTCCACTTT	CASSYYLNSPLHF
15	TRBV6-2/TRBV6-3	TRBJ2-2	TRBD1	.	TGTGCCAGCAGTGACAGGGGTTCAAGGACCGGGGAGCTGTTTTTT	CASSDRGSRTGELFF
14	TRBV9	TRBJ2-2	.	.	TGTGCCAGCAGCGTAGTCCCCGACACCGGGGAGCTGTTTTTT	CASSVVPDTGELFF
16	TRBV4-3	TRBJ1-3	.	few	TGCGCCAGCAGCCAGAAGGTAGGCACAGATGGATCCGCCATATATTTT	CASSQKVGTDGSAIYF
14	TRBV7-9	TRBJ2-5	.	.	TGTGCCAGCAGCCCCGGGACTGGAAGAGAGACCCAGTACTTC	CASSPGTGRETQYF
17	TRBV7-2	TRBJ1-6	.	.	TGTGCCAGCAGCTTCAAGATGGCTCCGGGAGGTTTTTCACCCCTCCACTTT	CASSFKMAPGGFSPLHF
17	TRBV5-8	TRBJ2-5	TRBD2	once	TGTGCCAGCAGCTTGGGATTAACTAGCGGGGGGGCAAAGACCCAGTACTTC	CASSLGLTSGGAKTQYF
20	TRBV19	TRBJ1-5	TRBD1	.	TGTGCCAGTAGTCTACGCCGGGACAGGGGTTCTGTAGGATCCAATCAGCCCCAGCATTTT	CASSLRRDRGSVGSNQPQHF
13	TRBV30	TRBJ1-2	.	.	TGTGCCCGGAGTGTGCGGGGGACGTATGGCTACACCTTC	CARSVRGTYGYTF
15	TRBV18	TRBJ1-4	.	.	TGTGCCAGCTCACCGCTTGGGGGGTCTAATGAAAAACTGTTTTTT	CASSPLGGSNEKLFF
15	TRBV9	TRBJ2-1	TRBD1	.	TGTGCCAGCAGCGTAGCGACAGGGGCCTTGAATGAGCAGTTCTTC	CASSVATGALNEQFF
14	TRBV7-3	TRBJ2-5	TRBD2	.	TGTGCCAGCAGCTCGGGACTAGCGGGAGAGACCCAGTACTTC	CASSSGLAGETQYF
13	TRBV29-1	TRBJ1-2	TRBD1	.	TGCAGCGACTCTATAGGGGGCGCAGATGGCTACACCTTC	CSDSIGGADGYTF
13	TRBV5-5	TRBJ1-4	TRBD1	.	TGTGCCAGCAGCTTCCCGGGACAGGGAAAACTGTTTTTT	CASSFPGQGKLFF
15	TRBV11-2	TRBJ2-3	TRBD2	.	TGTGCCAGCAGCGCCGGACTAGCGGTCACAGATACGCAGTATTTT	CASSAGLAVTDTQYF
15	TRBV4-1	TRBJ1-5	TRBD1	.	TGCGCCAGCAGCCGCGGCGACAGGGTGGATCAGCCCCAGCATTTT	CASSRGDRVDQPQHF
13	TRBV27	TRBJ2-3	.	.	TGTGCCAGCAGCCTCGAGGGAGCTGGGACGCAGTATTTT	CASSLEGAGTQYF
15	TRBV7-3	TRBJ2-2	.	.	TGTGCCAGCAGCTCCCTCGGAGGGGGCTCCGGGGAGCTGTTTTTT	CASSSLGGGSGELFF
17	TRBV19	TRBJ1-5	.	.	TGTGCCAGTCGTGATTTCGGTTTGTATAATAGCAATCAGCCCCAGCATTTT	CASRDFGLYNSNQPQHF
14	TRBV7-9	TRBJ2-1	TRBD1	.	TGTGCCAGCAGTTGGGACAGCTCCTACAATGAGCAGTTCTTC	CASSWDSSYNEQFF
12	TRBV12-3/TRBV12-4	TRBJ1-5	.	few	TGTGCCAGCAGTTTCGGGAATCAGCCCCAGCATTTT	CASSFGNQPQHF
15	TRBV7-9	TRBJ2-5	TRBD2	.	TGTGCCAGCAGCTTCGCTAGCGGGAGTCAAGAGACCCAGTACTTC	CASSFASGSQETQYF
16	TRBV9	TRBJ2-5	TRBD2	.	TGTGCCAGCAGCCGCACTAGCGGGGGACCCCAAGAGACCCAGTACTTC	CASSRTSGGPQETQYF
11	TRBV28	TRBJ2-1	.	.	TGTGCCAGCAGTGTCAGTGATGAGCAGTTCTTC	CASSVSDEQFF
15	TRBV7-2	TRBJ1-2	.	.	TGTGCCACCAGAGAAAGGGGGTTCGGGTTTCATGGCTACACCTTC	CATRERGFGFHGYTF
14	TRBV11-1	TRBJ2-5	TRBD2	few	TGTGCCAGCAGCTTACCTAGCGGTCAAGAGACCCAGTACTTC	CASSLPSGQETQYF
12	TRBV5-6	TRBJ2-5	.	many	TGTGCCAGCAGCTGGGAGTGGGAGACCCAGTACTTC	CASSWEWETQYF
14	TRBV19	TRBJ1-2	TRBD1	few	TGTGCCAGTAGTCCTGACAGGGAATGGCATGGCTACACCTTC	CASSPDREWHGYTF
14	TRBV2	TRBJ1-5	.	.	TGTGCCAGCAGTGCCCAGGGGTTAAATCAGCCCCAGCATTTT	CASSAQGLNQPQHF
13	TRBV28	TRBJ1-2	TRBD1	.	TGTGCCAGCAGTGAAGGGACAGGGGTTGGCTACACCTTC	CASSEGTGVGYTF